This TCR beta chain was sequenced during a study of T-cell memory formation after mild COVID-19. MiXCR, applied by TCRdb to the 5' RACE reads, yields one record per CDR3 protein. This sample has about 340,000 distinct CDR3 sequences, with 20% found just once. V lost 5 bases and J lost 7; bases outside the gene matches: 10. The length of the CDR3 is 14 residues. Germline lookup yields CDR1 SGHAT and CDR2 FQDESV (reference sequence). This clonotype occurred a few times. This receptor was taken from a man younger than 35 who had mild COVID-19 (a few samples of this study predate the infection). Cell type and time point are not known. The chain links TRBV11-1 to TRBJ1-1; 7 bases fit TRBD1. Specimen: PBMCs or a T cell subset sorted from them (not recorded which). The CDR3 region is CASSPLTGHSEAFF. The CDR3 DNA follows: TGTGCCAGCAGCCCCCTGACAGGGCATAGTGAAGCTTTCTTT.